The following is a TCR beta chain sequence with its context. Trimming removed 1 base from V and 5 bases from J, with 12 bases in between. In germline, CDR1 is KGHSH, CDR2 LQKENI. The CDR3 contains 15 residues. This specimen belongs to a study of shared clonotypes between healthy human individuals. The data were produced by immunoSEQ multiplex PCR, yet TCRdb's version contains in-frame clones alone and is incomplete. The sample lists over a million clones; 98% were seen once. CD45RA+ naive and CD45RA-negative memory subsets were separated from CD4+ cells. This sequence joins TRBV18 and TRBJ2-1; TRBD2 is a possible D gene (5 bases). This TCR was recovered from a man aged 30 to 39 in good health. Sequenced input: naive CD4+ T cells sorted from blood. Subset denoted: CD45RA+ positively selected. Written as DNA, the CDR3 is TGTGCCAGCTCACCACGAACGACTACACACAATGAGCAGTTCTTC. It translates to CASSPRTTTHNEQFF. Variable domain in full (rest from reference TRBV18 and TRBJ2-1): NAGVMQNPRHLVRRRGQEARLRCSPMKGHSHVYWYRQLPEEGLKFMVYLQKENIIDESGMPKERFSAEFPKEGPSILRIQQVVRGDSAAYFCASSPRTTTHNEQFFGPGTRLTVL.